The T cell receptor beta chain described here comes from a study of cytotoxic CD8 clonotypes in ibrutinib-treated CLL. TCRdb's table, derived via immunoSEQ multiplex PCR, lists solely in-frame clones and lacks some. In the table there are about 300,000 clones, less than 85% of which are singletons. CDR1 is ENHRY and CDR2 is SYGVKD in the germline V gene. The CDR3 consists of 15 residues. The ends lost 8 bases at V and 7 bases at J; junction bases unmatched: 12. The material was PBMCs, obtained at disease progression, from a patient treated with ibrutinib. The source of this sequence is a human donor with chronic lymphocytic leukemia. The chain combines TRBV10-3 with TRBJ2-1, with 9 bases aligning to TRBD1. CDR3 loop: CAIQTEPGQGNEQFF. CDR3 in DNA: TGTGCCATCCAAACCGAACCGGGACAGGGTAATGAGCAGTTCTTC.